A selection of T cell receptor beta chains follows, all from one sample in a study of cytomegalovirus exposure and HLA in healthy donors. Libraries were prepared by immunoSEQ multiplex PCR; TCRdb keeps only in-frame clonotypes and omits some of them. The sample records under 200,000 clones, roughly 82% being singletons. The sample consisted of PBMCs. The origin of the receptors is a man in his fifties in good health and CMV-seropositive. Both conserved end residues are part of each CDR3.

cdr3_aa,j_call,v_call
CASSPLSRGGSTEAFF,TRBJ1-1,TRBV27
CASSPNRGGNTIYF,TRBJ1-3,TRBV5-4
CASSSPTGGENTEAFF,TRBJ1-1,TRBV7-9
CAIRVGQRNTEAFF,TRBJ1-1,TRBV10-3
CMPRWANEAFF,TRBJ1-1,TRBV20-1
CSVFETGRNTEAFF,TRBJ1-1,TRBV29-1
CASSDRGPDTGELFF,TRBJ2-2,TRBV19
CASSRSDRVDTDTQYF,TRBJ2-3,TRBV7-9
CASSFSGTGGTEAFF,TRBJ1-1,TRBV5-1
CASTGGRTQYF,TRBJ2-3,TRBV2
CASSDRQGTEAFF,TRBJ1-1,TRBV6-1
CASRIDDRGDETQYF,TRBJ2-5,TRBV5-5
CASSPQGFTEAFF,TRBJ1-1,TRBV9
CASTRYGYTF,TRBJ1-2,TRBV21-1
CASSLPGLAVNEQFF,TRBJ2-1,TRBV4-1
CASSLTGAENTEAFF,TRBJ1-1,TRBV5-1
CSSSLAPDEQYF,TRBJ2-7,TRBV7-9
CASSLGLAGGEQYF,TRBJ2-7,TRBV7-2
CSSSLGRDRAGANVLTF,TRBJ2-6,TRBV7-9
CASSFGLSGPLHF,TRBJ1-6,TRBV6-5
CATSTGPGRNEQFF,TRBJ2-1,TRBV15
CASSESVAGRNEQFF,TRBJ2-1,TRBV6-1
CASGLPGGNEQFF,TRBJ2-1,TRBV12-5
CASSRFLGGDTEAFF,TRBJ1-1,TRBV11-1
CAISESLMSVSTDTQYF,TRBJ2-3,TRBV10-3
CASSFGGGLGTEAFF,TRBJ1-1,TRBV27
CASRTGQRNGYTF,TRBJ1-2,TRBV19
CASSPPGQGVSGANVLTF,TRBJ2-6,TRBV18
CSVEGGGIYNEQFF,TRBJ2-1,TRBV29-1
CASSDLAGGNNEQFF,TRBJ2-1,TRBV6-4
CASSEVGVNTEAFF,TRBJ1-1,TRBV6-1
CAIRKAGDPYGYTF,TRBJ1-2,TRBV27
CASRAGTGLGYTF,TRBJ1-2,TRBV2
CASSDGQGSNQPQHF,TRBJ1-5,TRBV6-1
CASSPPTGANTGELFF,TRBJ2-2,TRBV5-6
CASLDREGTGELFF,TRBJ2-2,TRBV6-5
CASSHYSNQPQHF,TRBJ1-5,TRBV27
CASSDGGVVTEAFF,TRBJ1-1,TRBV7-3
CASSPSTSGSYWEETQYF,TRBJ2-5,TRBV11-3
CASSMGARDYGYTF,TRBJ1-2,TRBV19
CASSAGTGWQPQHF,TRBJ1-5,TRBV5-5
CASSQDRGLGTDTQYF,TRBJ2-3,TRBV4-1
CATSSRRQGTGELFF,TRBJ2-2,TRBV15
CASSQDLVPPGNEQFF,TRBJ2-1,TRBV14
CASSSSGPNNEQFF,TRBJ2-1,TRBV5-1
CASSGRTGTNYGYTF,TRBJ1-2,TRBV2
CASSPRQGLNPNTEAFF,TRBJ1-1,TRBV9
CASSPRQAPSYEQYF,TRBJ2-7,TRBV6-6
CASSLGQGSETQYF,TRBJ2-5,TRBV11-2
CASSQGGTPTDTQYF,TRBJ2-3,TRBV2
CASSIGSGTGNYGYTF,TRBJ1-2,TRBV19
CASSSRDTQYF,TRBJ2-3,TRBV19
CSVVRGAGRELDGYTF,TRBJ1-2,TRBV29-1